The clone carrying this TCR beta chain was detected once. These data are taken from a study of OX40 agonist ivuxolimab in advanced cancers. Profiled with immunoSEQ multiplex PCR; TCRdb holds only in-frame clones, not every one. The data hold fewer than 75,000 clones, with roughly 87% observed a single time. The source is an adult with an advanced solid tumor such as melanoma, head and neck, liver or kidney cancer. The sample in question was CD4+ or CD8+ T cells sorted from blood, obtained in a trial of the OX40 agonist ivuxolimab.

CDR3 coding DNA: TGTGCCAGCAGCCGAGGTCCGGGACAGGGGGATACTGAAGCTTTCTTT. This sequence encodes CASSRGPGQGDTEAFF. The chain has TRBV7-9 and TRBJ1-1, with 11 bases fitting TRBD1. The J segment lost 5 bases and the V segment lost 5 bases, leaving 10 bases of the junction unmatched. Germline V gene sequence: CDR1 SEHNR, CDR2 FQNEAQ (reference sequence). The CDR3 sequence is 16 residues long.